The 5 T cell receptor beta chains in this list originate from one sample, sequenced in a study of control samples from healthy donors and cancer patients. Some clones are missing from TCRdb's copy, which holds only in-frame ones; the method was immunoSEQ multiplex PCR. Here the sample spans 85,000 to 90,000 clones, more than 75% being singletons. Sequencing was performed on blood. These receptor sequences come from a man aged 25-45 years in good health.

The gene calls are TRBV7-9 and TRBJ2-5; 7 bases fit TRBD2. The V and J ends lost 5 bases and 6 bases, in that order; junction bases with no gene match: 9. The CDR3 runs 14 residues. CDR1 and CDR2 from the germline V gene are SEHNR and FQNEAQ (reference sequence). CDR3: CASSPPAGVKTQYF. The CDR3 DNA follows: TGTGCCAGCAGCCCCCCTGCGGGGGTGAAGACCCAGTACTTC.

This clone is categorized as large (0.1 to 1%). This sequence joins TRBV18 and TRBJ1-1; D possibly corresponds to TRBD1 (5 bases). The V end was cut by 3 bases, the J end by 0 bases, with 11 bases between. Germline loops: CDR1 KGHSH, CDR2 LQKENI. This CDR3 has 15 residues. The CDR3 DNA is TGTGCCAGCTCACCGGGGGTACAAGTGAACACTGAAGCTTTCTTT. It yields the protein CASSPGVQVNTEAFF.

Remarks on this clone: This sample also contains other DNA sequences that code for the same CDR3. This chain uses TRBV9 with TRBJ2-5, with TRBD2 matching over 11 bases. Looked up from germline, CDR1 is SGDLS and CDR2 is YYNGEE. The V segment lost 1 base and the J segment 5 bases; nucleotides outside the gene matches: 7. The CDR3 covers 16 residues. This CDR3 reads CASSVRPSGGKETQYF. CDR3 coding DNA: TGTGCCAGCAGCGTACGTCCTAGCGGGGGGAAGGAGACCCAGTACTTC. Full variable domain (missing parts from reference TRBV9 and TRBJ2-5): DSGVTQTPKHLITATGQRVTLRCSPRSGDLSVYWYQQSLDQGLQFLIQYYNGEERAKGNILERFSAQQFPDLHSELNLSSLELGDSALYFCASSVRPSGGKETQYFGPGTRLLVL.

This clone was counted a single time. In DNA, the CDR3 is TGTGCCAGCAGCTTATTAAGCCATCACACCGGGGAGCTGTTTTTT. Translation: CASSLLSHHTGELFF. The V gene is TRBV7-6, the J gene TRBJ2-2, with D uncertain. This CDR3 has 15 amino acids. Deletions cut 2 bases from V and 3 bases from J, with 10 bases between. CDR1 is SGHVS, CDR2 FNYEAQ, per germline. The variable domain in full, with the rest retrieved from reference TRBV7-6 and TRBJ2-2, is GAGVSQSPRYKVTKRGQDVALRCDPISGHVSLYWYRQALGQGPEFLTYFNYEAQQDKSGLPNDRFSAERPEGSISTLTIQRTEQRDSAMYRCASSLLSHHTGELFFGEGSRLTVL.

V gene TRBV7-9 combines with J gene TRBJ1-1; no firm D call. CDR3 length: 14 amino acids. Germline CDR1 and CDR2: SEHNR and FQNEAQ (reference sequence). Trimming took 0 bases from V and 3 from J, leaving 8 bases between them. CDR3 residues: CASSLAPGDTEAFF. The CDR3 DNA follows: TGTGCCAGCAGCTTAGCCCCGGGAGACACTGAAGCTTTCTTT. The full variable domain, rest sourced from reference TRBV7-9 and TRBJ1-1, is DTGVSQNPRHKITKRGQNVTFRCDPISEHNRLYWYRQTLGQGPEFLTYFQNEAQLEKSRLLSDRFSAERPKGSFSTLEIQRTEQGDSAMYLCASSLAPGDTEAFFGQGTRLTVV.